This T cell receptor beta chain originates from a study of blood T cell repertoires in COVID-19. Turning to the study itself: T cells, B-cell-depleted T cells, or PBMCs provided the cDNA or gDNA that served as material.

Source study methods: Counts of nucleated cells, estimated from reference gene primer amplification, were obtained. TCRdb's copy holds only in-frame clones and misses some; the assay was immunoSEQ multiplex PCR. For V, J and clone size, that table is used; D and trimming come from the DNA. Counted here are over 600,000 clones, approximately 90% occurring once; the ten biggest clones make up about 0.24%. The CDR3 is 16 residues long. CDR1 and CDR2 from the germline V gene are SGHVS and FQNEAQ. The ends were cut back, 1 base at V and 1 base at J, with 13 bases in the middle. The chain employs TRBV7-8 and TRBJ1-2; D is unclear. What was sequenced was peripheral blood. The sequence derives from a woman in her late teens or twenties with acute or convalescent COVID-19. DNA for the CDR3: TGTGCCAGCAGCTTAGTTTTGGCGACTCTTAACTATGGCTACACCTTC. This translates into CASSLVLATLNYGYTF.